A selection of T cell receptor beta chains follows, all from one sample in a study of identical twins. Using its own MiXCR run on the 5' RACE reads, TCRdb lists one record per CDR3 protein. The repertoire includes some 660,000 distinct CDR3 sequences, 8% to 9% of them detected once, and about 0.98% sits in the top ten. These same data were also listed under a study on yellow fever vaccine responses in identical twins.

Sequencing was performed on PBMCs. The receptors come from a woman aged 18-35 years in good health. The CDR3 runs from the conserved cysteine through the conserved F or W. D genes are given only for firm matches. Clone size is shown for a subset of rows, as once, few, many or a class of expanded clone.

CDR3nt: TGTGCCAGCAGCCCGCTAGCGGTAACTAGCACAGATACGCAGTATTTT
CDR3aa: CASSPLAVTSTDTQYF
j_gene: TRBJ2-3
d_gene: TRBD2
abundance: few
v_gene: TRBV5-6

CDR3nt: TGCAGTGCTCTAAAGCTAGCGGGGGGTGACATTCAGTACTTC
CDR3aa: CSALKLAGGDIQYF
j_gene: TRBJ2-4
d_gene: TRBD2
abundance: .
v_gene: TRBV20-1

CDR3nt: TGCGCCAGCAGCTTGCCCAGCGGGCCTAATGAGCAGTTCTTC
CDR3aa: CASSLPSGPNEQFF
j_gene: TRBJ2-1
d_gene: .
abundance: .
v_gene: TRBV5-1

CDR3nt: TGCAGTGCTAGAGAGTGGACTAGCGGGAGCAATGAGCAGTTCTTC
CDR3aa: CSAREWTSGSNEQFF
j_gene: TRBJ2-1
d_gene: TRBD2
abundance: few
v_gene: TRBV20-1

CDR3nt: TGTGCCAGCGCTGGAGGGGCGGTCGGGGCCAACGTCCTGACTTTC
CDR3aa: CASAGGAVGANVLTF
j_gene: TRBJ2-6
d_gene: .
abundance: .
v_gene: TRBV7-9

CDR3nt: TGTGCCACCAGCCACCCGGGGGACAAAAACATTCAGTACTTC
CDR3aa: CATSHPGDKNIQYF
j_gene: TRBJ2-4
d_gene: .
abundance: .
v_gene: TRBV15

CDR3nt: TGCGCCAGCAGCCCCGGACAGGGATATAATTCACCCCTCCACTTT
CDR3aa: CASSPGQGYNSPLHF
j_gene: TRBJ1-6
d_gene: TRBD1
abundance: .
v_gene: TRBV5-1

CDR3nt: TGTGCCAGCAGCTCAACATCTAGCACAGATACGCAGTATTTT
CDR3aa: CASSSTSSTDTQYF
j_gene: TRBJ2-3
d_gene: .
abundance: many
v_gene: TRBV28

CDR3nt: TGTGCCACCGAGCGGTTAGGCGTTACCACTGAAGCTTTCTTT
CDR3aa: CATERLGVTTEAFF
j_gene: TRBJ1-1
d_gene: .
abundance: many
v_gene: TRBV7-2

CDR3nt: TGCAGTGCCAGAAAAACCGGGACTAGCGAAGAGACCCAGTACTTC
CDR3aa: CSARKTGTSEETQYF
j_gene: TRBJ2-5
d_gene: TRBD2
abundance: .
v_gene: TRBV20-1

CDR3nt: TGCAGTGCTCGGGAGGGCCGAACCTACAATGAGCAGTTCTTC
CDR3aa: CSAREGRTYNEQFF
j_gene: TRBJ2-1
d_gene: TRBD2
abundance: many
v_gene: TRBV20-1

CDR3nt: TGTGCCATCAGGCGGGGCGCTAACACTGAAGCTTTCTTT
CDR3aa: CAIRRGANTEAFF
j_gene: TRBJ1-1
d_gene: .
abundance: many
v_gene: TRBV10-3